The clone carrying this T cell receptor beta chain has just one count. What it binds is not known. Given a much more abundant clone one base away, this may be a read error. TCRdb processed the PCR reads anew with MiXCR; each CDR3 protein has one entry. The sample has more than 300,000 distinct CDR3 sequences; about a fifth are singletons. This sample was included in a study of molecular identifiers for immune sequencing clone quantification. Study background: Four portions were sequenced after RNA from about 20,000 or 100,000 naive CD8 cells was split five ways in replicates.

Study observations and caveats: Clones that had above 20 RNA copies took up over 97% of effector molecules but under 1% in naive cells. Detecting spiked Jurkat TCR RNA from one cell among 950,000 to 1,000,000 naive cells was reportedly possible.

The V end lost 7 bases, the J end lost 6 bases, and 40 bases lay between the germline ends. The CDR3 runs 21 residues. Germline assignment: CDR1 MDHEN and CDR2 SYDVKM. The sample comprised naive CD8+ T cells from blood, with Jurkat cell RNA spiked in. Stated subset: FACS-sorted CD8+CD4-CCR7+CD45RA+ naive T cells. The source is a human donor in good health. Some libraries in this study had Jurkat cell RNA spiked in. The V gene is TRBV28, the J gene TRBJ2-7, with D perhaps assigned TRBD1 or TRBD2 (5 bases each). CDR3 coding DNA: TGTGCCAGCACTATCCGGGGCTTAGGCCTCCCCGAGGTGACCCGGGGTTGCGAGCAGTACTTC. Encoded protein: CASTIRGLGLPEVTRGCEQYF. Combining the CDR3 with reference TRBV28 and TRBJ2-7 gives the whole variable domain DVKVTQSSRYLVKRTGEKVFLECVQDMDHENMFWYRQDPGLGLRLIYFSYDVKMKEKGDIPEGYSVSREKKERFSLILESASTNQTSMYLCASTIRGLGLPEVTRGCEQYFGPGTRLTVT.